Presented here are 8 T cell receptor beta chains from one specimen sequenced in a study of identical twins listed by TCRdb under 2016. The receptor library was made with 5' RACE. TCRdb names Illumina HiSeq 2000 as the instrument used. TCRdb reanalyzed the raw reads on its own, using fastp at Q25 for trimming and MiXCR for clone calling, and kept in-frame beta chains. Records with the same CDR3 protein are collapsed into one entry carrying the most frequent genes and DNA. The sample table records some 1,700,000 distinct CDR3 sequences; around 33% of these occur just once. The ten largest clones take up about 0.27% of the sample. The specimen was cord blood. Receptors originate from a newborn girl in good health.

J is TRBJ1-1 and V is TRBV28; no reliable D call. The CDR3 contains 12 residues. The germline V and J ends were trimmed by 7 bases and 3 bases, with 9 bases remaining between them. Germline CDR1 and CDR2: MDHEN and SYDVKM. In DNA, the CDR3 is TGTGCCAGCATGTGGAGGGACACTGAAGCTTTCTTT. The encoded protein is CASMWRDTEAFF.

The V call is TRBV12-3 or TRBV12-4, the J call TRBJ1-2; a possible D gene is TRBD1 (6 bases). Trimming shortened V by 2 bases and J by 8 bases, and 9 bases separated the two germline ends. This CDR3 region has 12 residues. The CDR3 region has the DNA TGTGCCAGCAGTTTAAACAGGGTGGGCTACACCTTC. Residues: CASSLNRVGYTF.

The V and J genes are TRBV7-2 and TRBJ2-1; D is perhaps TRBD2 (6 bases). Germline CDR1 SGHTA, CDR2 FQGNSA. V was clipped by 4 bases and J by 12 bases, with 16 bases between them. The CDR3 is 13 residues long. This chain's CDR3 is CASSWRGTDTQFF. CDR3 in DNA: TGTGCCAGCAGCTGGCGGGGCACAGATACGCAGTTCTTC.

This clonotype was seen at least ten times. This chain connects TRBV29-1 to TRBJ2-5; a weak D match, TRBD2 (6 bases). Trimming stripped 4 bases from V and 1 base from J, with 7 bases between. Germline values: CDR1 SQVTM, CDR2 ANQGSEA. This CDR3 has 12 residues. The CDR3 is CSVVGGQETQYF. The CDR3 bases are TGCAGCGTTGTCGGGGGCCAAGAGACCCAGTACTTC.

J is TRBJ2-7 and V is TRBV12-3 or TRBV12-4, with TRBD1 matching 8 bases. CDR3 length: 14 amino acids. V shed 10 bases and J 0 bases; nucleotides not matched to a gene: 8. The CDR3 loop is CATQTGQGSYEQYF. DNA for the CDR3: TGTGCCACCCAGACTGGACAGGGCTCCTACGAGCAGTACTTC.

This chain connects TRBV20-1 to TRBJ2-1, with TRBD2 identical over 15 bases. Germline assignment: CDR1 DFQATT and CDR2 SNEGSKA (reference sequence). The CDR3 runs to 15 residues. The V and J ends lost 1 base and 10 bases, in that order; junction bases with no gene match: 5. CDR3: CSARAGTSGRREQFF. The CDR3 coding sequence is TGCAGTGCTAGAGCCGGGACTAGCGGGAGGCGGGAGCAGTTCTTC.

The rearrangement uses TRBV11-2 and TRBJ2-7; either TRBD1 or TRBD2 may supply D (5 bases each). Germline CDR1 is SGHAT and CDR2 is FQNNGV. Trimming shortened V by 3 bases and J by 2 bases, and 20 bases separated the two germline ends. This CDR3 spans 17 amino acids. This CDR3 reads CASSFLRGGSDPYEQYF. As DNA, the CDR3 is TGTGCCAGCAGCTTCCTCCGTGGGGGTAGCGACCCCTACGAGCAGTACTTC.

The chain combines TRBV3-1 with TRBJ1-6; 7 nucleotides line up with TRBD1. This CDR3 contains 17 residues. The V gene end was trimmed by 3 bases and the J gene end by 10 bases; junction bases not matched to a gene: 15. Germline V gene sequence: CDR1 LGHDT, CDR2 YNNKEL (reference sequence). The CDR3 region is CASSQGFGTGEGSPLHF. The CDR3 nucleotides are TGTGCCAGCAGCCAGGGGTTCGGTACAGGGGAAGGCTCACCCCTCCACTTT.